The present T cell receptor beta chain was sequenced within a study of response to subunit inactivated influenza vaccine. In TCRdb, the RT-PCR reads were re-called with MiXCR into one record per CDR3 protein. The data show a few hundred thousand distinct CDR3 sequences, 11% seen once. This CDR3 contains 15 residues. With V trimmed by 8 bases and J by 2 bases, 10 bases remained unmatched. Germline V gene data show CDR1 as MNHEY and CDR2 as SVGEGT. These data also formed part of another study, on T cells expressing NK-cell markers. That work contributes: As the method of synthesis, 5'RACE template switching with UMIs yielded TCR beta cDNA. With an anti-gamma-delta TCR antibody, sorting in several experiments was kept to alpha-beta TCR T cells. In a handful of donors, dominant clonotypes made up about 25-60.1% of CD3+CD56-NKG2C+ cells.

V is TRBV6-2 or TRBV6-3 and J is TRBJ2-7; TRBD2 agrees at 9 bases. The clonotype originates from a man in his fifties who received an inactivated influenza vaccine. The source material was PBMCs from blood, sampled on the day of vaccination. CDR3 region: CASSRLAGRTYEQYF. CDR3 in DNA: TGTGCCAGCTCCCGTCTAGCGGGGCGAACCTACGAGCAGTACTTC.